These T cell receptor beta chains were read from a single sample in a study of blood T cells in healthy people across ages. TCRdb re-derived calls from the 5' RACE reads in MiXCR, one entry per CDR3 protein. The data hold around 1,000,000 distinct CDR3 sequences, with roughly 24% observed a single time. These data were also reused for a study on T cells of mothers and their children.

Sequenced: blood. Source of these receptors: a girl aged 2 to 10 in good health. The CDR3 runs from the conserved cysteine through the conserved F or W. A D gene is named only where the DNA matches it firmly. Clone size, where shown, is once, few, many, or a class for clones that have expanded.

clone_size	j_call	d_call	v_call	cdr3_nt	cdr3_aa
few	TRBJ1-1	-	TRBV20-1	TGCAGTGCCCGACGGACAGCAATGAACACTGAAGCTTTCTTT	CSARRTAMNTEAFF
few	TRBJ2-7	TRBD1	TRBV4-2	TGTGCCAGCAGCCAAGATCAGCACAGGGGTTACGAGCAGTACTTC	CASSQDQHRGYEQYF
-	TRBJ1-4	-	TRBV2	TGTGCCAGCAGCGGGGGGGCGGGCAATGAAAAACTGTTTTTT	CASSGGAGNEKLFF
few	TRBJ1-5	-	TRBV20-1	TGCAGTGCTAAAGGGCTCTATAGCAATCAGCCCCAGCATTTT	CSAKGLYSNQPQHF
few	TRBJ2-2	TRBD2	TRBV19	TGTGCCAGTGGAGGGAGGGCCGGGGAGCTGTTTTTT	CASGGRAGELFF
-	TRBJ2-7	-	TRBV10-3	TGTGCCATCAGGCAGGGGGGTCCCTCCTACGAGCAGTACTTC	CAIRQGGPSYEQYF
-	TRBJ2-5	TRBD2	TRBV7-2	TGTGCCAGCAGCTCGCCGGGGGGGCAAGAGACCCAGTACTTC	CASSSPGGQETQYF
-	TRBJ2-5	-	TRBV15	TGTGCCACCAGCAGGCTATCTAGCCGGAGCAGAGAGACCCAGTACTTC	CATSRLSSRSRETQYF
-	TRBJ2-7	-	TRBV18	TGTGCCAGCTTTCGCGAGGGCCCCTACGAGCAGTACTTC	CASFREGPYEQYF
-	TRBJ2-5	TRBD1	TRBV18	TGTGCCAGCTCTCCTTCATTTGGGACAGGGAAGATTGCGTTCTTC	CASSPSFGTGKIAFF
-	TRBJ2-7	-	TRBV3-1	TGTGCCAGCAGCCCAGGAGGGACAAATCGGCGGAAGCAGTACTTC	CASSPGGTNRRKQYF
-	TRBJ1-2	-	TRBV19	TGTGCCAGTAGTGAGGGGACCTATGGCTACACCTTC	CASSEGTYGYTF
few	TRBJ2-1	-	TRBV10-2	TGCGCCAGCAGTTACAGCTCCCTTGAGCAGTTCTTC	CASSYSSLEQFF
-	TRBJ2-2	-	TRBV3-1	TGTGCCAGCAAGAGCCCCGGGGAGCTGTTTTTT	CASKSPGELFF
once	TRBJ2-3	TRBD2	TRBV2	TGTGCCAGCAGTGAAAGCTCTACTAGCGGGGGGACAGATACGCAGTATTTT	CASSESSTSGGTDTQYF
-	TRBJ2-1	TRBD2	TRBV5-1	TGCGCCAGCAGCTTGGCCGAGAGCGGGGAGTCCGATGAGCAGTTCTTC	CASSLAESGESDEQFF
few	TRBJ2-2	-	TRBV20-1	TGCAGTGCTAGAGATTCGTCCGAGCTCTCAGGCACCGGGGAGCTGTTTTTT	CSARDSSELSGTGELFF
once	TRBJ2-4	-	TRBV9	TGTACCAGCAGCGTAGGGCAGGCCAAAAACATTCAGTACTTC	CTSSVGQAKNIQYF
-	TRBJ2-6	-	TRBV5-6	TGTGCCAGCAGCTTGGAGAGGCACGGGCCCGACGACTCTGGGGCCAACGTCCTGACTTTC	CASSLERHGPDDSGANVLTF
few	TRBJ2-3	-	TRBV10-2	TGCGCCAGCAGTGAGTCGGGCGTGGGGTACACAGATACGCAGTATTTT	CASSESGVGYTDTQYF
-	TRBJ2-1	-	TRBV7-9	TGTGCCAGCAGCTTAAGTCTCGAACCCTACAATGAGCAGTTCTTC	CASSLSLEPYNEQFF
many	TRBJ2-5	-	TRBV12-3/TRBV12-4	TGTGCCAGCAGTCCCGGGGTCCAAGAGACCCAGTACTTC	CASSPGVQETQYF
few	TRBJ1-1	TRBD1	TRBV7-9	TGTGCCAGCAGCTTAACAGGGGCGACAAAGACTGAAGCTTTCTTT	CASSLTGATKTEAFF
few	TRBJ2-1	-	TRBV15	TGTGCCACCAGCAAACAGGGCAACAATGAGCAGTTCTTC	CATSKQGNNEQFF
-	TRBJ2-1	-	TRBV12-3/TRBV12-4	TGTGCCAGCAGTCCGTCGGCCGGAAAGGGCAATGAGCAGTTCTTC	CASSPSAGKGNEQFF
few	TRBJ1-1	-	TRBV6-5	TGTGCCAGCAGTGACCGACGGGGGCGGGAGACTGAAGCTTTCTTT	CASSDRRGRETEAFF
few	TRBJ2-3	-	TRBV5-1	TGCGCCAGCAGATGGGGCAGCCTCACAGATACGCAGTATTTT	CASRWGSLTDTQYF
-	TRBJ2-7	TRBD2	TRBV12-3/TRBV12-4	TGTGCCAGCAGCCCCAGCGGGGGGTGGGACGAGCAGTACTTC	CASSPSGGWDEQYF
-	TRBJ2-6	-	TRBV18	TGTGCCAGCTCACCGACAGTGGTCTCTGGGGCCAACGTCCTGACTTTC	CASSPTVVSGANVLTF
few	TRBJ2-7	-	TRBV7-6	TGTGCCAGCAGACGACCGAACGGGAAGCAGTACTTC	CASRRPNGKQYF
few	TRBJ1-1	-	TRBV10-3	TGTGCCATCCAGACAGTCCACATGAACACTGAAGCTTTCTTT	CAIQTVHMNTEAFF
few	TRBJ1-5	-	TRBV20-1	TGCAGTGCTACCCAGAGGGGGTTCGATCAGCCCCAGCATTTT	CSATQRGFDQPQHF